The following is a TCR beta chain sequence with its context. Its antigen is currently unknown. This sample is part of a study of resident and recirculating memory T cells in vitiligo. The overall study: Shave-biopsy epidermis from lesional and nonlesional skin was sequenced alongside PBMCs.

Patients had to be free of confetti depigmentation, indicating active vitiligo. Findings and caveats of the study: No unique dominant TCR clone was found in vitiligo lesions.

Data came from immunoSEQ multiplex PCR; TCRdb stores just in-frame clones and leaves some out. The sample shows about 42,000 clones, around 90% of them seen only once. The sequence derives from a male donor with vitiligo. The sequenced sample consisted of blood.

CDR3 DNA: TGTGCCAGCAGCCCACGGGATAGCAATCAGCCCCAGCATTTT. Protein: CASSPRDSNQPQHF. The V gene is TRBV7-6, the J gene TRBJ1-5; the D is unclear. Germline-derived CDR1 and CDR2 are SGHVS and FNYEAQ. V lost 5 bases, J lost 0 bases, and 8 bases lay in between. The CDR3 extends over 14 amino acids.